This T cell receptor (beta chain) comes out of a study of human T cells and chemical hapten exposure. Original processing methods: There were a median of around 97,000 TCRs per sample, with a range from about 23,224 to 690,600. MiXCR was run by TCRdb on the RACE reads, yielding one entry per CDR3 protein. It is TCRdb's table, rather than the study itself, that gives the V and J calls and clone size. The sample yields just under 350,000 distinct CDR3 sequences, about 7% seen once. Study findings and constraints: Donors, who had alopecia, may show an immune response that differs from healthy people's. Expanded TCRs showed more large CDR3 clusters than pre-sensitization or healthy control sets.

Trimming removed 3 bases from V and 0 bases from J, with 12 bases in between. This CDR3 has 16 residues. The V gene's germline CDR1 is MNHEY and CDR2 SVGEGT. On this clonotype: Its target is unknown.

Time point meaning: patch test 1, 2 weeks after DPC sensitization. Sample treatment: therapeutic diphenylcyclopropenone sensitization with weekly scalp DPC. This clonotype was sampled from a woman aged 18-35 years with alopecia areata. Some clones in this sample may be carry-over from other donors' samples. This chain connects TRBV6-2 or TRBV6-3 to TRBJ2-4, with D perhaps TRBD1 or TRBD2 (6 bases each). Sequenced material: whole blood, taken in connection with sensitization to the hapten diphenylcyclopropenone (DPC). The CDR3 sequence: CASSYTGARAKNIQYF. In nucleotides, the CDR3 is TGTGCCAGCAGTTATACGGGGGCCAGAGCCAAAAACATTCAGTACTTC.